Shown below are 28 T cell receptor beta chains from a single sample sequenced in a study of T cell changes during pregnancy in multiple sclerosis. TCRdb's copy holds only in-frame clones and misses some; the assay was immunoSEQ multiplex PCR. Of fewer than 110,000 clones detected, 75% to 95% appear once; the ten largest clones hold 2.5% to 3.5%. Here the sequenced sample was peripheral blood, taken in the second trimester of pregnancy. These TCRs come from a female donor with multiple sclerosis, enrolled in a pregnancy study.

The V gene is TRBV2, the J gene TRBJ1-2; TRBD1 matches at 9 bases. J gave up 6 bases and V 7 bases, and 6 bases lay outside the gene matches. CDR1 is SNHLY, CDR2 FYNNEI, per germline. The CDR3 runs 13 residues. CDR3 in DNA: TGTGCCAGCAAGAGGACAGGGGACGATGGCTACACCTTC. It encodes CASKRTGDDGYTF.

Remarks on this clone: The same CDR3 is also encoded by other DNA sequences in this sample. The chain has TRBV27 and TRBJ2-7; 7 nucleotides align to TRBD2. The CDR3 spans 13 residues. Trimming removed 6 bases from V and 4 bases from J; junction bases left unmatched: 6. CDR1 and CDR2 from the germline V gene are MNHEY and SMNVEV (reference sequence). The CDR3 here is CASRTSGTYEQYF. The CDR3 nucleotides read TGTGCCAGCAGGACGAGCGGGACTTACGAGCAGTACTTC.

Only one count was recorded for this clone. The CDR3 protein is CAISSFSGGSTDTQYF. As DNA, the CDR3 is TGTGCCATCAGTTCCTTCAGCGGCGGGAGCACAGATACGCAGTATTTT. The V call is TRBV10-3, the J call TRBJ2-3, with TRBD2 as a possible D gene (5 bases). The germline V gene encodes CDR1 ENHRY and CDR2 SYGVKD. V lost 5 bases and J 0 bases, leaving 15 bases between the germline ends. This CDR3 comprises 16 residues.

This chain uses TRBV5-5 with TRBJ2-1, with 8 bases fitting TRBD2. The CDR3 is 14 amino acids. Germline V CDR1 and CDR2: SGHKS, YYEKEE (reference sequence). V trimming: 4 bases; J trimming: 2 bases; junction bases outside the gene matches: 2. CDR3: CASSREGPYNEQFF. Here the CDR3 DNA reads TGTGCCAGCAGCCGGGAGGGGCCCTACAATGAGCAGTTCTTC.

The chain uses TRBV27 and TRBJ2-2; D perhaps matches TRBD1 (6 bases). The CDR3 covers 13 residues. From germline, CDR1 is MNHEY and CDR2 SMNVEV (reference sequence). Trimming cost V 2 bases and J 5 bases, with 6 bases left between them. The CDR3, as DNA: TGTGCCAGCAGTTTAGGGACAACCGGGGAGCTGTTTTTT. It translates to CASSLGTTGELFF.

The chain carries TRBV2 and TRBJ2-7; 7 bases match TRBD1. With 9 bases clipped from V and 3 bases from J, the junction kept 14 bases outside the gene matches. The CDR3 extends over 15 amino acids. Germline lookup yields CDR1 SNHLY and CDR2 FYNNEI. The CDR3 here is CASASLDRLVYEQYF. For the CDR3, the DNA is TGTGCCAGTGCATCCTTGGACAGGCTGGTCTACGAGCAGTACTTC.

A single count supports this clone. One end of the junction is discordant with germline, which a read error may explain. The chain joins TRBV25-1 to TRBJ2-2; 7 bases line up with TRBD2. This CDR3 spans 16 amino acids. Per the germline V gene, CDR1 is MGHDK and CDR2 is SYGVNS. Written as DNA, the CDR3 is TGTGCCACCAGTGGGGGGGGTCAGCGGAACACCGGGGAGCTGTTTTTT. Its protein product is CATSGGGQRNTGELFF. The full variable domain, in which reference TRBV25-1 and TRBJ2-2 provide the parts outside the CDR3, is EADIYQTPRYLVIGTGKKITLECSQTMGHDKMYWYQQDPGMELHLIHYSYGVNSTEKGDLSSESTVSRIRTEHFPLTLESARPSHTSQYLCATSGGGQRNTGELFFGEGSRLTVL.

With respect to this clone: Its ends do not fully match the called genes, so a read error is possible. The rearrangement links TRBV4-1 to TRBJ1-2, with 8 bases that match TRBD1. Germline values: CDR1 MGHRA, CDR2 YSYEKL. The CDR3 contains 17 residues. CDR3 nucleotides: TGCGCCAGCAGCCAACCGACAGGGGAACGGGCCAACTATGGCTGCACCTTC. Translating it yields CASSQPTGERANYGCTF.

In its sample, this clone was seen a few times. The chain links TRBV5-6 to TRBJ1-1; D is uncertain. This CDR3 comprises 13 residues. CDR1 is SGHDT, CDR2 YYEEEE, per germline. Trimming shortened V by 3 bases and J by 1 base, and 7 bases separated the two germline ends. Here the CDR3 reads CASSSQRNTEAFF. CDR3 nucleotide sequence: TGTGCCAGCAGCTCACAGAGGAACACTGAAGCTTTCTTT.

This chain's CDR3 is CASSPPAAAEQFF. In nucleotides, the CDR3 is TGTGCCAGCAGCCCTCCAGCGGCGGCAGAGCAGTTCTTC. The chain employs TRBV7-3 and TRBJ2-1; the D gene is possibly TRBD2 (5 bases). Germline lookup yields CDR1 SGHTA and CDR2 FQGTGA. V was pared by 5 bases and J by 10 bases, with 15 bases between. CDR3 length: 13 residues.

For this clone: The germline gene is not matched at one end of the junction; a read error may be the cause. This chain joins TRBV30 and TRBJ1-2, with 7 bases matching TRBD1. The CDR3 spans 12 residues. Germline V lookup: CDR1 GTSNPN, CDR2 SVGIG (reference sequence). The CDR3 DNA follows: TGTGCCTGGAGTGTACCCCTTAGGACAGGTATCTTC. Residues: CAWSVPLRTGIF.

The gene calls are TRBV19 and TRBJ2-1; 10 nucleotides match TRBD2. V dropped 6 bases and J dropped 3; count of bases not matched to a gene: 8. This CDR3 is 16 amino acids long. The germline V gene has CDR1 LNHDA and CDR2 SQIVND (reference sequence). The CDR3 spells CASRDLAGGYYNEQFF. CDR3 bases: TGTGCCAGTAGAGATTTAGCGGGGGGCTACTACAATGAGCAGTTCTTC.

This sequence joins TRBV9 and TRBJ2-1; a possible D gene is TRBD1 (6 bases). From germline, CDR1 is SGDLS and CDR2 YYNGEE. The CDR3 is 16 residues long. V lost 3 bases, J lost 10 bases, and 23 bases lay in between. CDR3 DNA: TGTGCCAGCAGCGACCGGGACAAGGGTTCCTGGGAGGAGCAGTTCTTC. Translated, it gives CASSDRDKGSWEEQFF.

V and J are TRBV27 and TRBJ2-7, with 8 bases aligning to TRBD2. The length of the CDR3 is 14 residues. CDR1 is MNHEY, CDR2 SMNVEV, per germline (reference sequence). With V trimmed by 2 bases and J by 3 bases, 3 bases remained unmatched. The chain's CDR3 is CASSLGTRVYEQYF. The CDR3 DNA reads TGTGCCAGCAGTTTAGGGACTAGGGTCTACGAGCAGTACTTC.

CDR3 in DNA: TGTGCCAGCCCCCAGGGAATCAGACGCACCGGGGAGCTGTTTTTT. Amino acid sequence: CASPQGIRRTGELFF. This rearrangement joins TRBV27 to TRBJ2-2; possibly TRBD1 for D (5 bases). CDR1 MNHEY and CDR2 SMNVEV come from the germline V gene (reference sequence). With 8 bases removed from V and 4 bases from J, the gap between germline ends came to 17 bases. This CDR3 spans 15 amino acids.

The chain carries TRBV11-2 and TRBJ2-1; a possible D gene is TRBD1 (6 bases). Trimming took 4 bases from V and 7 from J, leaving 17 bases between them. The CDR3 is made up of 15 amino acids. Germline CDR1 reads SGHAT; CDR2 reads FQNNGV. In DNA form, the CDR3 reads TGTGCCAGCAGCTACGCGTCCCGGGACATGAATGAGCAGTTCTTC. It yields the protein CASSYASRDMNEQFF.

The V call is TRBV19, the J call TRBJ1-1; TRBD1 might be the D (6 bases). The CDR3 covers 13 residues. Trimming stripped 5 bases from V and 5 bases from J, with 12 bases between. CDR1 LNHDA and CDR2 SQIVND come from the germline V gene (reference sequence). The CDR3 loop reads CASSVGARTEAFF. CDR3 bases: TGTGCCAGTAGTGTGGGGGCGCGGACTGAAGCTTTCTTT.

The rearrangement joins TRBV7-2 to TRBJ2-7; no firm D call. Germline CDR1 is SGHTA and CDR2 is FQGNSA. Deletions cut 5 bases from V and 1 base from J, with 15 bases between. CDR3 length: 15 residues. The CDR3 is CASSQSWIRSYEQYF. DNA of the CDR3: TGTGCCAGCAGCCAGAGTTGGATCAGGTCCTACGAGCAGTACTTC.

The chain is built from TRBV29-1 and TRBJ2-1; D is undetermined. Germline V CDR1 and CDR2: SQVTM, ANQGSEA. The CDR3 covers 15 residues. V was pared by 4 bases and J by 8 bases, with 21 bases between. The CDR3 nucleotides are TGCAGCGTTGTAGCCCTCGTCAGTCCCCTCGATGAGCAGTTCTTC. Its protein is CSVVALVSPLDEQFF.

The rearrangement links TRBV19 to TRBJ2-7; TRBD1 is a possible D gene (6 bases). Germline CDR1 LNHDA, CDR2 SQIVND (reference sequence). The CDR3 sequence is 15 residues long. Trimming removed 0 bases at V and 0 bases at J, with 9 bases between. The DNA of the CDR3 is TGTGCCAGTAGTATAGAAGGGGGAAGCTCCTACGAGCAGTACTTC. Translating it yields CASSIEGGSSYEQYF.

Concerning this clone: Germline and junction disagree at one end, which may indicate a read error. The J gene is TRBJ2-7, the V gene TRBV28; 11 bases map to TRBD2. This CDR3 contains 12 residues. The germline gives CDR1 MDHEN, CDR2 SYDVKM. The CDR3 bases are TGTGCCAGCAGTTCGACTAGCGGGATCTCCTCCTTC. Translation gives CASSSTSGISSF.

The chain carries TRBV18 and TRBJ2-3, with 9 bases identical to TRBD1. V was pared by 1 base and J by 3 bases, with 2 bases of the junction left unmatched. The CDR3 loop spans 15 amino acids. CDR1 and CDR2 from the germline V gene are KGHSH and LQKENI. The CDR3 spells CASSPLGQGTDTQYF. CDR3 in DNA: TGTGCCAGCTCACCACTTGGACAGGGGACAGATACGCAGTATTTT.

In regard to this clone: A read error may explain this, as a much larger clone is one base away. The CDR3 DNA follows: TGTGCCAGCAGTGCGGGAGACACAGATACGCAGTATTTT. Encoded protein: CASSAGDTDTQYF. J is TRBJ2-3 and V is TRBV6-4; D is perhaps TRBD2 (6 bases). The CDR3 has 13 amino acids. V was trimmed by 4 bases and J by 2 bases, leaving 7 bases between them. Germline loops: CDR1 MRHNA, CDR2 SNTAGT.

The sample holds a few counts of this clone. The V and J genes are TRBV11-2 and TRBJ1-1, with 8 nucleotides matching TRBD1. Trimming removed 2 bases from V and 0 bases from J; junction bases left unmatched: 5. The CDR3 length is 16 residues. CDR1 is SGHAT, CDR2 FQNNGV, per germline. The DNA for the CDR3 is TGTGCCAGCAGCTTAAAGTGGGGACAGGTGAACACTGAAGCTTTCTTT. Protein sequence: CASSLKWGQVNTEAFF.

The chain carries TRBV18 and TRBJ1-5, with 7 positions matching TRBD1. Germline V gene sequence: CDR1 KGHSH, CDR2 LQKENI. The length of the CDR3 is 15 residues. After removal of 3 bases from V and 1 base from J, the junction contained 3 bases not matched to a gene. The CDR3 DNA reads as TGTGCCAGCTCACCCGACAGGGCAAGCAATCAGCCCCAGCATTTT. It translates to CASSPDRASNQPQHF.

The chain recombines TRBV7-9 with TRBJ2-7; no clear D gene. With 1 base removed from V and 0 bases from J, the gap between germline ends came to 7 bases. The CDR3 has 14 residues. Germline V lookup: CDR1 SEHNR, CDR2 FQNEAQ (reference sequence). The CDR3 loop reads CASSLGWSSYEQYF. The CDR3 DNA reads TGTGCCAGCAGCTTAGGATGGAGCTCCTACGAGCAGTACTTC.

The chain carries TRBV27 and TRBJ1-1; 7 nucleotides line up with TRBD1. Trimming took 7 bases from V and 4 from J; bases not matched to a gene: 6. The length of the CDR3 is 13 residues. Germline V CDR1 and CDR2: MNHEY, SMNVEV (reference sequence). CDR3 region: CASNPTGSTEAFF. The CDR3 DNA reads TGTGCCAGCAACCCGACAGGGTCCACTGAAGCTTTCTTT.

The chain links TRBV27 to TRBJ2-2; D might be TRBD2 (5 bases). The length of the CDR3 is 17 residues. Germline CDR1 is MNHEY and CDR2 is SMNVEV (reference sequence). V lost 2 bases, J lost 3 bases, and 16 bases lay in between. The CDR3: CASSLGPGRTYTGELFF. In nucleotides, the CDR3 is TGTGCCAGCAGTTTAGGTCCCGGCAGGACTTACACCGGGGAGCTGTTTTTT.